Shown below are 3 T cell receptor beta chains from a single sample sequenced in a study of OX40 agonist ivuxolimab in advanced cancers. Sequenced by immunoSEQ multiplex PCR; TCRdb stores in-frame clones only, minus some. The sample contains about 25,000 clones, approximately 86% of which appear only once. This specimen was CD4+ or CD8+ T cells sorted from blood, taken in a trial of the OX40 agonist ivuxolimab. These receptors originate from an adult with an advanced solid tumor such as melanoma, head and neck, liver or kidney cancer.

The chain couples TRBV7-6 to TRBJ2-5; D remains unclear. V shed 3 bases and J shed 5 bases, with 13 bases lying between them. The CDR3 runs to 14 residues. In germline, CDR1 is SGHVS, CDR2 FNYEAQ. In nucleotides, the CDR3 is TGTGCCAGCAGCTTCCCGGAATCGTTTGAGACCCAGTACTTC. Translated, it gives CASSFPESFETQYF.

V usage is TRBV27 and J usage is TRBJ2-7; 9 bases agree with TRBD1. J gave up 0 bases and V 2 bases, and 2 bases lay outside the gene matches. The CDR3 is 15 amino acids. Per the germline V gene, CDR1 is MNHEY and CDR2 is SMNVEV (reference sequence). The CDR3 bases are TGTGCCAGCAGTTTAGCGGGACAGGGCTCCTACGAGCAGTACTTC. Translation gives CASSLAGQGSYEQYF.

CDR3 amino acids: CASSENQGEGTDTQYF. DNA of the CDR3: TGTGCCAGCAGTGAGAATCAGGGTGAGGGCACAGATACGCAGTATTTT. The J gene is TRBJ2-3, the V gene TRBV6-1; D may be TRBD1 (5 bases). Germline lookup yields CDR1 MNHNS and CDR2 SASEGT. CDR3 length: 16 residues. Deletions cut 3 bases from V and 1 base from J, with 14 bases between.